The rows below give T cell receptor beta chains drawn from one sample of a study of T-cell reconstitution after alpha-beta-depleted transplantation in children. TCRdb re-called the PCR reads through MiXCR, storing one row per CDR3 protein. The sample holds 90,000 to 130,000 distinct CDR3 sequences, 10% seen once. Sequences were derived from PBMCs, sampled before TCRalphabeta/CD19-depleted stem cell transplant. The receptors shown here come from a boy aged 2 to 10 with acute lymphoblastic leukemia, due to receive a stem cell transplant. CDR3s include the opening cysteine and the closing phenylalanine or tryptophan. D genes are given only for firm matches. A clone size is listed for some rows: how often the clone was seen (once, few, many), or a class if it is expanded.

v_gene	j_gene	d_gene	abundance	CDR3aa	CDR3nt
TRBV3-1	TRBJ1-3	.	few	CASSQDYRAISGNTIYF	TGTGCCAGCAGCCAAGATTATCGGGCGATCTCTGGAAACACCATATATTTT
TRBV9	TRBJ2-7	TRBD2	.	CASSVGGTNTYEQYF	TGTGCCAGCAGCGTAGGCGGGACTAATACTTACGAGCAGTACTTC
TRBV7-9	TRBJ2-5	.	.	CASSSRLQETQYF	TGTGCCAGCTCCTCCCGCCTCCAAGAGACCCAGTACTTC
TRBV18	TRBJ2-1	.	few	CASEGVKNEQFF	TGTGCCAGCGAGGGGGTTAAGAATGAGCAGTTCTTC
TRBV30	TRBJ2-1	.	few	CAWSVLAYNEQFF	TGTGCCTGGAGTGTTTTGGCCTACAATGAGCAGTTCTTC
TRBV10-3	TRBJ2-7	TRBD1	many	CAISGDRGKDYEQYF	TGTGCCATCAGTGGGGACAGGGGGAAAGATTACGAGCAGTACTTC
TRBV5-6	TRBJ1-5	.	few	CASSLGQRSQPQHF	TGTGCCAGCAGCCTCGGACAGAGGAGTCAGCCCCAGCATTTT
TRBV9	TRBJ1-2	.	.	CASSVQGQDYGYTF	TGTGCCAGCAGCGTACAGGGACAAGACTATGGCTACACCTTC
TRBV6-5	TRBJ2-3	.	many	CASSTNRDTQYF	TGTGCCAGCAGTACTAATCGGGATACGCAGTATTTT
TRBV5-1	TRBJ1-1	.	.	CASRGTALTEAFF	TGCGCCAGCAGAGGAACGGCATTAACTGAAGCTTTCTTT
TRBV7-3	TRBJ2-3	TRBD1	few	CASSLGQGLETDTQYF	TGTGCCAGCAGCCTCGGACAGGGGCTTGAAACAGATACGCAGTATTTT
TRBV7-9	TRBJ2-7	TRBD2	.	CASEGRAPYEQYF	TGTGCCAGCGAGGGGAGGGCCCCCTACGAGCAGTACTTC
TRBV2	TRBJ2-3	TRBD1	few	CASPNRGKEDTQYF	TGTGCCAGTCCGAACAGGGGGAAGGAAGATACGCAGTATTTT
TRBV5-1	TRBJ2-7	.	many	CASSLYAGSYEQYF	TGCGCCAGCAGCTTGTACGCAGGGTCCTACGAGCAGTACTTC
TRBV20-1	TRBJ2-3	TRBD2	.	CSARERLASFVTDTQYF	TGCAGTGCTAGAGAAAGACTAGCGTCGTTTGTCACAGATACGCAGTATTTT
TRBV25-1	TRBJ2-1	TRBD2	few	CASSEYNPSLAPSSYNEQFF	TGTGCCAGCAGTGAATATAATCCCTCACTAGCGCCAAGCTCCTACAATGAGCAGTTCTTC
TRBV4-1	TRBJ2-7	TRBD1	few	CASSQDRGTGGEQYF	TGCGCCAGCAGCCAAGACCGTGGGACAGGCGGGGAGCAGTACTTC
TRBV25-1	TRBJ2-2	.	.	CASSPPKPGTGELFF	TGTGCCAGCAGCCCCCCCAAGCCGGGCACCGGGGAGCTGTTTTTT
TRBV19	TRBJ1-1	.	few	CASSMVYRATEAFF	TGTGCCAGTAGTATGGTATACAGGGCCACTGAAGCTTTCTTT
TRBV5-4	TRBJ2-3	.	few	CASSLWSTDTQYF	TGTGCCAGCAGCTTGTGGAGCACAGATACGCAGTATTTT
TRBV7-2	TRBJ2-7	TRBD2	.	CASSQTGTSVYEQYF	TGTGCCAGCAGCCAAACCGGGACTAGCGTATACGAGCAGTACTTC
TRBV5-1	TRBJ2-1	.	many	CASSLAGGGNEQFF	TGCGCCAGCAGCTTGGCCGGTGGGGGGAATGAGCAGTTCTTC
TRBV5-1	TRBJ2-1	TRBD2	many	CASSRTSGGNNEQFF	TGCGCCAGCAGCCGGACTAGCGGGGGAAACAATGAGCAGTTCTTC
TRBV9	TRBJ2-7	.	.	CASSVRDGGSYEQYF	TGTGCCAGCAGCGTCAGGGACGGCGGGTCTTACGAGCAGTACTTC
TRBV12-3/TRBV12-4	TRBJ2-3	.	many	CASSFGQSSTDTQYF	TGTGCCAGCAGTTTTGGGCAGAGTAGCACAGATACGCAGTATTTT
TRBV7-9	TRBJ2-5	.	.	CASSLSGGVYQETQYF	TGTGCCAGCAGCTTATCTGGCGGGGTATACCAAGAGACCCAGTACTTC
TRBV7-9	TRBJ2-3	.	many	CASSLAPPDTQYF	TGTGCCAGCAGCTTAGCCCCCCCAGATACGCAGTATTTT
TRBV20-1	TRBJ1-1	.	.	CSARNPLRGMNTEAFF	TGCAGTGCTAGAAACCCTCTTAGGGGAATGAACACTGAAGCTTTCTTT
TRBV29-1	TRBJ2-2	.	few	CSAKGNTGELFF	TGCAGCGCCAAGGGAAACACCGGGGAGCTGTTTTTT
TRBV20-1	TRBJ2-3	.	many	CSAPITDTQYF	TGCAGTGCCCCTATAACAGATACGCAGTATTTT
TRBV7-6	TRBJ2-3	.	many	CASSLVGGRRTDTQYF	TGTGCCAGCAGCTTAGTCGGAGGGAGGCGAACAGATACGCAGTATTTT
TRBV10-3	TRBJ1-1	.	many	CAIRPSGPDTEAFF	TGTGCCATCAGACCCTCCGGGCCGGACACTGAAGCTTTCTTT
TRBV20-1	TRBJ2-2	.	.	CSARDRGQHTGELFF	TGCAGTGCTAGAGACCGAGGACAGCACACCGGGGAGCTGTTTTTT
TRBV27	TRBJ2-7	.	once	CASSYGTVSSYEQYF	TGTGCCAGCAGCTACGGGACGGTCAGCTCCTACGAGCAGTACTTC
TRBV28	TRBJ2-1	.	.	CASSAVYNEQFF	TGTGCCAGCAGCGCCGTTTACAATGAGCAGTTCTTC
TRBV2	TRBJ2-7	.	.	CASRGGSDEQYF	TGTGCCAGCCGAGGGGGTTCAGACGAGCAGTACTTC
TRBV12-3/TRBV12-4	TRBJ2-2	.	few	CASSSGELFF	TGTGCCAGCAGTTCCGGGGAGCTGTTTTTT
TRBV20-1	TRBJ2-5	TRBD2	many	CSAPLLAGGETQYF	TGCAGTGCCCCACTTCTAGCGGGAGGAGAGACCCAGTACTTC
TRBV7-9	TRBJ2-5	TRBD1	few	CASSRGTGLQETQYF	TGTGCCAGCAGCCGCGGGACAGGGCTGCAAGAGACCCAGTACTTC
TRBV30	TRBJ2-1	.	few	CAWSVKERTPYNEQFF	TGTGCCTGGAGTGTGAAGGAAAGGACACCCTACAATGAGCAGTTCTTC
TRBV28	TRBJ2-7	.	.	CASRPVANAAGDEQYF	TGTGCCAGCAGACCGGTAGCGAACGCCGCCGGGGACGAGCAGTACTTC
TRBV12-3/TRBV12-4	TRBJ2-3	TRBD1	few	CASSLEQGSATDTQYF	TGTGCCAGCAGTTTAGAACAGGGGTCTGCCACAGATACGCAGTATTTT
TRBV20-1	TRBJ2-5	.	few	CSARDRRGMGWTQYF	TGCAGTGCTAGAGACCGGCGGGGAATGGGTTGGACCCAGTACTTC
TRBV20-1	TRBJ2-7	.	many	CSAPGGLSEQYF	TGCAGTGCGCCCGGAGGGCTTTCCGAGCAGTACTTC
TRBV3-1	TRBJ2-5	.	many	CASSQANQETQYF	TGTGCCAGCAGCCAAGCGAACCAAGAGACCCAGTACTTC
TRBV5-6	TRBJ1-1	TRBD1	.	CASSTQTGTNTEAFF	TGTGCCAGCAGCACACAGACAGGGACGAACACTGAAGCTTTCTTT
TRBV7-8	TRBJ1-5	.	.	CASSLAGVDQPQHF	TGTGCCAGCAGCTTAGCGGGGGTGGATCAGCCCCAGCATTTT
TRBV12-3/TRBV12-4	TRBJ1-5	.	.	CASTLGGGNQPQHF	TGTGCCAGCACCCTAGGGGGGGGCAATCAGCCCCAGCATTTT
TRBV9	TRBJ2-3	.	.	CASSVDARGPDTQYF	TGTGCCAGCAGCGTGGACGCGAGGGGCCCAGATACGCAGTATTTT
TRBV14	TRBJ2-7	TRBD1	many	CASGPLTGTSSYEQYF	TGTGCCAGCGGGCCCCTGACAGGGACATCGTCCTACGAGCAGTACTTC
TRBV3-1	TRBJ2-1	.	.	CASSQGNSLNNEQFF	TGTGCCAGCAGCCAAGGTAACTCGTTGAACAATGAGCAGTTCTTC
TRBV11-2	TRBJ2-1	TRBD2	few	CASSLGLGLAGLSSYNEQFF	TGTGCCAGCAGCTTAGGATTGGGACTAGCGGGACTAAGCTCCTACAATGAGCAGTTCTTC
TRBV29-1	TRBJ2-5	.	few	CSVDMETQYF	TGCAGCGTTGATATGGAGACCCAGTACTTC